Included here is one T cell receptor (beta chain) sequence, with context. The antigen is undetermined. Alongside a J-beta primer mix, a sample-barcoded 5' primer served in a second PCR lasting about 6 to 11 cycles. TCRdb redid the calling of the 5' RACE reads with MiXCR, one entry per CDR3 protein. The repertoire consists of more than 650,000 distinct CDR3 sequences, with about a quarter occurring once and the leading ten covering around 2.9%. This entry is derived from a study of blood T cells in healthy people across ages. The length of the CDR3 is 16 residues. V dropped 4 bases and J dropped 2 bases, with 17 bases sitting between them. Germline-derived CDR1 and CDR2 are MNHNS and SASEGT. Findings and limits, study-wide: Long-lived donors had more naive CD4+ cells and higher diversity than aged donors. Bulk PBMC profiling left naive and antigen-experienced comparisons inconclusive.

The same specimen was also included in a second study, on T cells of mothers and their children. That paper states: Sample barcodes and 2-4 random nucleotides were added by the M1S primer of the second PCR.

This receptor was taken from a boy aged 5-17 years in good health. V gene TRBV6-1 combines with J gene TRBJ2-5, with D possibly called TRBD1 or TRBD2 (5 bases each). The sample was blood. Written as DNA, the CDR3 is TGTGCCAGCAGTGTGGGGAACGGGGCCACACAAGAGACCCAGTACTTC. This translates into CASSVGNGATQETQYF.